This T cell receptor (beta chain) is from a study of T cell responses to AZD1222 COVID-19 vaccine. CDR3 size: 13 residues. Losses at the gene ends were 7 bases for V and 3 bases for J; bases not matched to a gene: 2. Germline assignment: CDR1 SQVTM and CDR2 ANQGSEA. The repertoire was sequenced with immunoSEQ multiplex PCR; TCRdb's copy has only in-frame clones and lacks some. Here the sample spans around 200,000 clones, around 88% being singletons. The V and J genes are TRBV29-1 and TRBJ2-5; TRBD2 matches at 13 bases. The receptor comes from an adult in good health. Sequences were derived from peripheral blood, sampled on day 0 of AZD1222 vaccination. Here the CDR3 reads CSGGLAGEETQYF. The DNA for the CDR3 is TGCAGCGGCGGACTAGCGGGAGAAGAGACCCAGTACTTC.